A selection of T cell receptor beta chains follows, all from one sample in a study of blood T cell repertoires in COVID-19. Profiled with immunoSEQ multiplex PCR; TCRdb holds only in-frame clones, not every one. The sample lists about 330,000 clones, about 90% occurring once. Input material: PBMCs or T cells enriched from blood (not recorded which). The receptors here all came from a woman aged 25 to 45 who had recovered from COVID-19. The CDR3 runs from the conserved cysteine through the conserved F or W. The D gene is left open where the match is weak. The size of a clone is reported for some rows only, either as once, few or many, or as a class for expanded clones.

clone_size d_call j_call v_call cdr3_aa cdr3_nt
. . TRBJ1-2 TRBV5-1 CASSLGSGRPGYTF TGCGCCAGCAGCTTGGGGTCGGGGAGGCCTGGCTACACCTTC
. . TRBJ2-5 TRBV11-2 CASALASRQETQYF TGTGCCAGCGCTCTAGCCAGTAGGCAAGAGACCCAGTACTTC
. . TRBJ1-1 TRBV4-2 CASSQNVIEPAFF TGTGCCAGCAGCCAAAATGTGATAGAGCCAGCTTTCTTT
. . TRBJ2-1 TRBV5-1 CASSLATGRDSYNEQFF TGCGCCAGCAGCTTGGCCACCGGCCGGGACTCCTACAATGAGCAGTTCTTC
. TRBD2 TRBJ2-7 TRBV7-9 CASSPGGPFEQYF TGTGCCAGCAGCCCGGGGGGGCCCTTCGAGCAGTACTTC
. TRBD1 TRBJ1-4 TRBV5-5 CASSLGGFTGQGGKLFF TGTGCCAGCAGCTTGGGGGGGTTTACGGGACAGGGAGGAAAACTGTTTTTT
. . TRBJ2-7 TRBV12-3/TRBV12-4 CASSFGVSYEQYF TGTGCCAGCAGTTTCGGGGTCAGTTACGAGCAGTACTTC
. . TRBJ2-1 TRBV5-1 CASSLGPGSGNEQFF TGCGCCAGCAGCTTGGGGCCAGGTAGCGGCAATGAGCAGTTCTTC
. TRBD2 TRBJ2-1 TRBV4-2 CASSQDWSGGTISTEQFF TGTGCCAGCAGCCAAGATTGGAGCGGGGGAACAATTAGTACTGAGCAGTTCTTC
. . TRBJ2-2 TRBV5-1 CASSPPSRSNTGELFF TGCGCCAGCAGCCCCCCTTCCCGTTCTAACACCGGGGAGCTGTTTTTT
. . TRBJ2-5 TRBV2 CASKFQGHQETQYF TGTGCCAGCAAATTCCAGGGGCACCAAGAGACCCAGTACTTC
. . TRBJ2-5 TRBV5-5 CASSLQVLRGETQYF TGTGCCAGCAGCTTGCAGGTGCTACGTGGCGAGACCCAGTACTTC
. . TRBJ1-1 TRBV5-6 CASSLTPVNTEAFF TGTGCCAGCAGCTTGACGCCAGTGAACACTGAAGCTTTCTTT
. TRBD2 TRBJ2-5 TRBV10-2 CASSKSGLAGGQETQYF TGCGCCAGCAGTAAGTCGGGGCTAGCGGGGGGGCAAGAGACCCAGTACTTC
. . TRBJ1-1 TRBV19 CASSMTLVGARTGNTEAFF TGTGCCAGTAGTATGACCCTAGTAGGGGCGAGGACGGGGAACACTGAAGCTTTCTTT
. . TRBJ2-5 TRBV9 CASSVGGGETQYF TGTGCCAGCAGCGTAGGAGGCGGGGAGACCCAGTACTTC
few TRBD2 TRBJ2-7 TRBV4-2 CASSQTAGGTYEQYF TGTGCCAGCAGCCAAACAGCGGGGGGAACATACGAGCAGTACTTC
. . TRBJ1-5 TRBV19 CASSTLPQANNQPQHF TGTGCCAGTAGTACCTTACCTCAGGCTAACAATCAGCCCCAGCATTTT
. . TRBJ2-3 TRBV24-1 CATSDPKTSIGSTDTQYF TGTGCCACCAGTGACCCCAAAACTAGCATAGGTAGCACAGATACGCAGTATTTT
. . TRBJ2-7 TRBV11-2 CASSLGASSYEQYF TGTGCCAGCAGCTTAGGGGCTTCGTCCTACGAGCAGTACTTC
. TRBD1 TRBJ1-1 TRBV4-1 CASSRTGENTEAFF TGCGCCAGCAGCCGAACAGGGGAGAACACTGAAGCTTTCTTT
once . TRBJ2-7 TRBV6-5 CASSLRQYGAYEQYF TGTGCCAGCAGTCTCAGACAGTATGGCGCCTACGAGCAGTACTTC
. . TRBJ2-7 TRBV15 CATSRLDRSYEQYF TGTGCCACCAGCAGATTAGACAGGTCCTACGAGCAGTACTTC
. TRBD1 TRBJ1-1 TRBV28 CASSTGQGRDTEAFF TGTGCCAGCAGTACCGGACAGGGGCGCGACACTGAAGCTTTCTTT
few . TRBJ2-7 TRBV2 CARESRVGSYEQYF TGTGCCAGGGAGAGCAGGGTGGGCTCCTACGAGCAGTACTTC
. . TRBJ2-7 TRBV4-1 CASSQEWRGSYEQYF TGCGCCAGCAGCCAAGAATGGAGGGGATCCTACGAGCAGTACTTC
. TRBD2 TRBJ2-3 TRBV20-1 CSASSGGRDTQYF TGCAGTGCTAGTAGCGGGGGCCGTGATACGCAGTATTTT
. . TRBJ1-5 TRBV4-1 CASSQESGGFQPQHF TGCGCCAGCAGCCAAGAGAGTGGGGGGTTTCAGCCCCAGCATTTT
. . TRBJ2-7 TRBV6-5 CASSYPPGYEQYF TGTGCCAGCAGTTACCCGCCAGGGTACGAGCAGTACTTC
. TRBD1 TRBJ2-2 TRBV19 CASSRSRDRANTGELFF TGTGCCAGTAGTCGAAGCCGGGACAGGGCGAACACCGGGGAGCTGTTTTTT
. TRBD1 TRBJ2-2 TRBV2 CASSPGQGRRNTGELFF TGTGCCAGCAGCCCGGGACAGGGAAGACGGAACACCGGGGAGCTGTTTTTT
. . TRBJ1-1 TRBV27 CAATEFDTEAFF TGTGCCGCAACTGAATTTGACACTGAAGCTTTCTTT
once TRBD2 TRBJ2-7 TRBV14 CASSQVLGTSAYEQYF TGTGCCAGCAGCCAAGTGTTAGGGACTAGCGCTTACGAGCAGTACTTC
. TRBD2 TRBJ2-1 TRBV5-1 CASSLRTSGSYNEQFF TGCGCCAGCAGCCTACGGACTAGCGGGTCGTACAATGAGCAGTTCTTC
. TRBD1 TRBJ2-2 TRBV7-9 CASSRRGGLGTGELFF TGTGCCAGCAGCCGAAGAGGGGGCCTTGGCACCGGGGAGCTGTTTTTT
. . TRBJ1-6 TRBV5-4 CASSWELGAHSPLHF TGTGCCAGCAGCTGGGAGCTGGGGGCCCATTCACCCCTCCACTTT
. . TRBJ1-2 TRBV25-1 CASSHPRGDGYTF TGTGCCAGCAGTCACCCCCGGGGGGATGGCTACACCTTC
. TRBD2 TRBJ2-1 TRBV6-2/TRBV6-3 CASSYGGGSYEQFF TGTGCCAGCAGTTACGGCGGGGGGAGTTATGAGCAGTTCTTC
. TRBD1 TRBJ1-5 TRBV7-2 CASSLRQGGIQPQHF TGTGCCAGCAGCTTGAGACAGGGTGGAATTCAGCCCCAGCATTTT
. TRBD2 TRBJ2-1 TRBV24-1 CATSGEAGGRSDEQFF TGTGCCACCAGTGGCGAAGCGGGGGGGAGGTCCGATGAGCAGTTCTTC
few TRBD1 TRBJ1-1 TRBV11-2 CASSLDGTGTEAFF TGTGCCAGCAGCTTAGACGGGACAGGGACTGAAGCTTTCTTT
. . TRBJ1-4 TRBV6-1 CASSEASGAMAEKLFF TGTGCCAGCAGTGAAGCCTCAGGGGCGATGGCTGAAAAACTGTTTTTT
. . TRBJ1-1 TRBV6-2/TRBV6-3 CASSYSLSNFLLNTEAFF TGTGCCAGCAGTTACTCGCTATCAAATTTCCTATTGAACACTGAAGCTTTCTTT
. . TRBJ1-1 TRBV24-1 CATSDLGLSGAFF TGTGCCACCAGTGATTTGGGCCTCTCGGGGGCTTTCTTT
once TRBD1 TRBJ1-2 TRBV28 CASSVTGTGVYGYTF TGTGCCAGCAGCGTAACCGGGACAGGGGTCTATGGCTACACCTTC
. TRBD2 TRBJ2-5 TRBV4-1 CASSQDRPSGSQETQYF TGCGCCAGCAGCCAAGACCGACCTAGCGGATCCCAAGAGACCCAGTACTTC
. . TRBJ2-2 TRBV7-3 CASSLGSRADTGELFF TGTGCCAGCAGCTTAGGATCCAGGGCGGACACCGGGGAGCTGTTTTTT
once TRBD1 TRBJ1-5 TRBV30 CAWNTGVGQPQHF TGTGCCTGGAACACAGGGGTAGGTCAGCCCCAGCATTTT
few . TRBJ2-7 TRBV5-5 CSVRDEQYF TGTAGCGTCCGCGACGAGCAGTACTTC
few . TRBJ1-5 TRBV24-1 CATSASLSGQPQHF TGTGCCACCAGTGCCTCTTTATCAGGGCAGCCCCAGCATTTT
once . TRBJ1-2 TRBV7-2 CASSLGVRGLTNYGYTF TGTGCCAGCAGCTTAGGGGTCAGGGGCCTAACTAACTATGGCTACACCTTC
few . TRBJ1-3 TRBV19 CASSIDLSGGPGNTIYF TGTGCCAGTAGTATAGATCTATCCGGGGGACCTGGAAACACCATATATTTT
. . TRBJ2-5 TRBV19 CASSIRETQYF TGTGCCAGTAGTATCAGGGAGACCCAGTACTTC
. . TRBJ2-3 TRBV7-9 CASSRDFTDTQYF TGTGCCAGCAGCCGGGACTTCACAGATACGCAGTATTTT